This T cell receptor (beta chain) emerged from a study of T cell responses to AZD1222 COVID-19 vaccine. Study information: Analyses pooled second doses at about 4 or about 12 weeks.

Of note for this clone: Antigen: not known.

TCRdb's table, derived via immunoSEQ multiplex PCR, lists solely in-frame clones and lacks some. The sample lists some 150,000 clones, 93% occurring once. The CDR3 sequence is 14 residues long. The ends were cut back, 1 base at V and 5 bases at J, with 10 bases in the middle. Per the germline V gene, CDR1 is LNHDA and CDR2 is SQIVND (reference sequence). Study-level points and caveats: Seropositive at baseline were only a handful of AZD1222 recipients.

The specimen comprised peripheral blood, sampled on day 0 of AZD1222 vaccination. The chain links TRBV19 to TRBJ2-3; D gene unclear. This TCR came from an adult in good health. In nucleotides, the CDR3 is TGTGCCAGTAGTATAGGACGCAACCAAGATACGCAGTATTTT. Its protein product is CASSIGRNQDTQYF. The complete variable domain, with remaining parts taken from reference TRBV19 and TRBJ2-3, reads DGGITQSPKYLFRKEGQNVTLSCEQNLNHDAMYWYRQDPGQGLRLIYYSQIVNDFQKGDIAEGYSVSREKKESFPLTVTSAQKNPTAFYLCASSIGRNQDTQYFGPGTRLTVL.